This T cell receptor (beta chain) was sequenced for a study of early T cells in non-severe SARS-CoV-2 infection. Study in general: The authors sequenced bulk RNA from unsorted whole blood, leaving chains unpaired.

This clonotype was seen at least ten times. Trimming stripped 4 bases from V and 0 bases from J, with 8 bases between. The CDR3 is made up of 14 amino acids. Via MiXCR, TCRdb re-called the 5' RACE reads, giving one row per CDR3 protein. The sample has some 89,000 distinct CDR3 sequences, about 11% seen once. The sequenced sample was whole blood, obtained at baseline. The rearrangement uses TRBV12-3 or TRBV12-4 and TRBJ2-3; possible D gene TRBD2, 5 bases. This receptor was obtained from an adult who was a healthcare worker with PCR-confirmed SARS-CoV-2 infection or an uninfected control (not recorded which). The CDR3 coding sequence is TGTGCCAGCAGTTCCTTAGCGAGCACAGATACGCAGTATTTT. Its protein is CASSSLASTDTQYF.